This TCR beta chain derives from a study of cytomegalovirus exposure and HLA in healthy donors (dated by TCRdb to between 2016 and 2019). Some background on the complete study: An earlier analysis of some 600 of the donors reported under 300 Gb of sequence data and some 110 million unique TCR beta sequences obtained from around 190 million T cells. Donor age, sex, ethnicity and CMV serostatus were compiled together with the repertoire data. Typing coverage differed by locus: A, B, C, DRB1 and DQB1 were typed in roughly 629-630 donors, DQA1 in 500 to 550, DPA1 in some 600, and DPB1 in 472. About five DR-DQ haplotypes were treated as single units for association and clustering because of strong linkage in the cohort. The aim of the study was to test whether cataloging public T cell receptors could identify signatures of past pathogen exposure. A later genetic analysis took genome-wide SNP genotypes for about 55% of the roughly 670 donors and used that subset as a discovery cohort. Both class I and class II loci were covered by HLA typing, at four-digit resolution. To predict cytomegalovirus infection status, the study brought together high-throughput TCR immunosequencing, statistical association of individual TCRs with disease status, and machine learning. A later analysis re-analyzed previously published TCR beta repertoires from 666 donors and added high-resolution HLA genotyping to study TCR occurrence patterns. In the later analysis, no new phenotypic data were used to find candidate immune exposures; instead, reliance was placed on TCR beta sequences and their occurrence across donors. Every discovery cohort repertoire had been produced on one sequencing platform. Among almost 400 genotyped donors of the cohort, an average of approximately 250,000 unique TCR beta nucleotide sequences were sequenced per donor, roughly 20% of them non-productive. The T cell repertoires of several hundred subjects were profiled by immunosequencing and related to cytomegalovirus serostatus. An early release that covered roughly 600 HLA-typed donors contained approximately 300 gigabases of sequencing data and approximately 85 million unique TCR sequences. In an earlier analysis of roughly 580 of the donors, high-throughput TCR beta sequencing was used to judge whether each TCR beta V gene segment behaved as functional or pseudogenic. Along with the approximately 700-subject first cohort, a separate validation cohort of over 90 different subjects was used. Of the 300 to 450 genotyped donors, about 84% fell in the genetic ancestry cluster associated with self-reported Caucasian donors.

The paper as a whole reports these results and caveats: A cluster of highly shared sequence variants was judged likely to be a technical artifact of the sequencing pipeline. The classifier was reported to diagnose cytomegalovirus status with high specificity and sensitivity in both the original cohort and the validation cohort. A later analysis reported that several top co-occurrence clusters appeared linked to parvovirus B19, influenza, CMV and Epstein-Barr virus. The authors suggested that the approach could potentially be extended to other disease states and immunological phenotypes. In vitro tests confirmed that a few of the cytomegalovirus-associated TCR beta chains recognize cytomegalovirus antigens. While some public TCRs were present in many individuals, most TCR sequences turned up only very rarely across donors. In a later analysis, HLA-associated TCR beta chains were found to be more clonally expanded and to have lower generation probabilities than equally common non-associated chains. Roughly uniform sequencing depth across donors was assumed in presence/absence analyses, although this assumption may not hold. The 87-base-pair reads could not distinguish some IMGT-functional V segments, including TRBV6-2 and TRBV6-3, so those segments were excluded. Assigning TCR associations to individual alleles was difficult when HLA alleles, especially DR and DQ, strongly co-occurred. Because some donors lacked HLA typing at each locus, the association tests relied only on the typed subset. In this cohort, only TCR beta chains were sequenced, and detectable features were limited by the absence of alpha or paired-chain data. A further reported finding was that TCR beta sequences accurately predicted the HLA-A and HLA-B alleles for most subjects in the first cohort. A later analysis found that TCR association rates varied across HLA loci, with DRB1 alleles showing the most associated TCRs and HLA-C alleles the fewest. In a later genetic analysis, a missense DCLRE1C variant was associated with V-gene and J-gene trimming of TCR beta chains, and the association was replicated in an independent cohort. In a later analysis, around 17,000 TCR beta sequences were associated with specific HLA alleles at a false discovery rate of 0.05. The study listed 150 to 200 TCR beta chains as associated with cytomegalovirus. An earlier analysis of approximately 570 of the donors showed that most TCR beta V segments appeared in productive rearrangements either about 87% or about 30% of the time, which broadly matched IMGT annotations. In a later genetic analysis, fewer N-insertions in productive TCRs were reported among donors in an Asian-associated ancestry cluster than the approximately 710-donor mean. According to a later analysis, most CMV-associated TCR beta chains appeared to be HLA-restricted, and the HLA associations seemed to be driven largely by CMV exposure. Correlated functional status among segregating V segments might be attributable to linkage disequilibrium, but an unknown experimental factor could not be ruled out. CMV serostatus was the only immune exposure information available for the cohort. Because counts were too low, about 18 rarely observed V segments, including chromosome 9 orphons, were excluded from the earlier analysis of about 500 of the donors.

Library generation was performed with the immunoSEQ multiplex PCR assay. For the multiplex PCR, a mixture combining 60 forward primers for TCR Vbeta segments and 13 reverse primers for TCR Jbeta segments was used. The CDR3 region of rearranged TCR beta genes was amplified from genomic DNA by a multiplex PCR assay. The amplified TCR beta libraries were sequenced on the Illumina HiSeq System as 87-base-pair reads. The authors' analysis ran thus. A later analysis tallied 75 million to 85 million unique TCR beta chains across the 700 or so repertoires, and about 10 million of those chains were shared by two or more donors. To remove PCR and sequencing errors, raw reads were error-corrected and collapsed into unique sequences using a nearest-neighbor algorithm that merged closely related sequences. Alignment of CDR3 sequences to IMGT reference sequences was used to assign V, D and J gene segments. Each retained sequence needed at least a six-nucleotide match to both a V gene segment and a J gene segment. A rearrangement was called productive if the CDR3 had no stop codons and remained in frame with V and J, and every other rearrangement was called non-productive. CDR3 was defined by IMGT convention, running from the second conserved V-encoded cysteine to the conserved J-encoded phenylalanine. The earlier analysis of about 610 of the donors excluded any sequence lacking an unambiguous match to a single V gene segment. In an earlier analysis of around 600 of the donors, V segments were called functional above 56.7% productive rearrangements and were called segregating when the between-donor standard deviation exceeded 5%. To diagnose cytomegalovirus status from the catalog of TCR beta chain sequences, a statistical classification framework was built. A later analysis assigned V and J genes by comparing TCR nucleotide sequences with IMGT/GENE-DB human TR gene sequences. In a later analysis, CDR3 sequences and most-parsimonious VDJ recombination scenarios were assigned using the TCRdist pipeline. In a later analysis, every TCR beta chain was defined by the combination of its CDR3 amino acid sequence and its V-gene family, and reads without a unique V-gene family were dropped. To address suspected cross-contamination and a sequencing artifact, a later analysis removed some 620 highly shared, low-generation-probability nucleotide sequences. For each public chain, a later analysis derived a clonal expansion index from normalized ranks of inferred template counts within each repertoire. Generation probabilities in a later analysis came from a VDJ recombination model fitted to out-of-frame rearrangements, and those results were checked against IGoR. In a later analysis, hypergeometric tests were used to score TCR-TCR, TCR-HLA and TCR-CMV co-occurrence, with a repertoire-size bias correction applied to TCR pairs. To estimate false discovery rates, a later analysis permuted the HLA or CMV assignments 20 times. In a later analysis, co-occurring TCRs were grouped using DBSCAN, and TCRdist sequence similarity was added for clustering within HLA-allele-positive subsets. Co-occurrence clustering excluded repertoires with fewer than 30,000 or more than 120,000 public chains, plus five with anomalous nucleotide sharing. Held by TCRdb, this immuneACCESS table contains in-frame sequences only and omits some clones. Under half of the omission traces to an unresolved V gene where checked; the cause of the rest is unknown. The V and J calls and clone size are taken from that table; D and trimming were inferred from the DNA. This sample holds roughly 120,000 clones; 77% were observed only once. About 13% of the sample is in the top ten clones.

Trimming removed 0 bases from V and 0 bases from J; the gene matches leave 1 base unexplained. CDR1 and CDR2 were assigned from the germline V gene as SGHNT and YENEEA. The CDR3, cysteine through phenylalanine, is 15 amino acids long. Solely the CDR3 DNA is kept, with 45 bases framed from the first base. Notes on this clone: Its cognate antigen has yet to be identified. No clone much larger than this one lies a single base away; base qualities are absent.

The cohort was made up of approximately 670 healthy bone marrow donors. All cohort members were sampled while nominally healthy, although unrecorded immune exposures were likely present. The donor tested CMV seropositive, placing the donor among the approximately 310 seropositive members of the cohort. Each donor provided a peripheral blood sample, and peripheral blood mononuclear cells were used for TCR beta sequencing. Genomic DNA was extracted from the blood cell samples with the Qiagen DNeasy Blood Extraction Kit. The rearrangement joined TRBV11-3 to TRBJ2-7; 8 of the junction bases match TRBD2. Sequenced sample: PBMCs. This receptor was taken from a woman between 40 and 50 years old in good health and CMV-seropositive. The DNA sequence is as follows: TGTGCCAGCAGCTTAGACGGGACTAGCTCCTACGAGCAGTACTTC. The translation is CASSLDGTSSYEQYF.